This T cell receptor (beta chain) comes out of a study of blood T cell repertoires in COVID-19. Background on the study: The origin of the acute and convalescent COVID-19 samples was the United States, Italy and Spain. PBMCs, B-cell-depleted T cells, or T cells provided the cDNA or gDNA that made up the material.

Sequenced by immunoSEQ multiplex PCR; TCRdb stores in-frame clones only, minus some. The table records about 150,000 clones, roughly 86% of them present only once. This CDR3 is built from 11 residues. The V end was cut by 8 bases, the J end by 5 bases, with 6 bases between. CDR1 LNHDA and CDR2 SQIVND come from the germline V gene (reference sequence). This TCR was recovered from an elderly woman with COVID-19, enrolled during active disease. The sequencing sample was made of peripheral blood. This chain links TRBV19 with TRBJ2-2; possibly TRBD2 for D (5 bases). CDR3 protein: CASRRTGELFF. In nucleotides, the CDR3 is TGTGCCAGTCGGAGGACCGGGGAGCTGTTTTTT.